This T cell receptor (beta chain) is drawn from a study of T-cell memory formation after mild COVID-19. This clonotype has only a few counts. Its antigen is unidentified. Study-wide findings and caveats: CD8+ contracting clones occupied EMRA, while CD4+ ones occupied mainly CM and EM. Day 15 to 85 contractors were CD4/CD8 balanced; later expanders leaned CD4+.

TCRdb reanalysed the 5' RACE reads using MiXCR and keeps one entry per CDR3 protein. Of 500,000 to 650,000 distinct CDR3 sequences in the sample, about 20% are singletons; the top ten hold 7% to 9%. This sequence was found in an adult woman who had mild COVID-19 (a few samples of this study predate the infection). Cell type and time point are not known. The sequenced sample was PBMCs or a T cell subset sorted from them (not recorded which).

CDR3 coding DNA: TGTGCCAGTAGTTCCGGACAGGGTGTGTTCGATACGCAGTATTTT. Translated: CASSSGQGVFDTQYF. The chain recombines TRBV19 with TRBJ2-3, with 8 bases fitting TRBD1. The germline CDR1 and CDR2 sequences are LNHDA and SQIVND (reference sequence). V was pared by 5 bases and J by 6 bases, with 10 bases of the junction left unmatched. The CDR3 sequence is 15 residues long.